Listed below are T cell receptor beta chains from one sample, sequenced in a study of T cell responses to AZD1222 COVID-19 vaccine. Sequencing used immunoSEQ multiplex PCR; TCRdb keeps in-frame clones, though not all of them. The sample holds roughly 100,000 clones, 90% seen once. Material: peripheral blood, obtained on day 0 of AZD1222 vaccination. All receptors come from an adult in good health. The CDR3 runs from the conserved cysteine through the conserved F or W. The D gene is left open where the match is weak. Size is stated for part of the rows, as once, few or many counts, or as a class when the clone is expanded.

cdr3_length j_call v_call d_call clone_size cdr3_aa cdr3_nt
15 TRBJ2-1 TRBV3-1/TRBV3-2 - - CASSQGPAPGNEQFF TGTGCCAGCAGCCAAGGGCCAGCTCCTGGCAATGAGCAGTTCTTC
17 TRBJ1-1 TRBV18 - few CASSPQGAAGINTEAFF TGTGCCAGCTCACCTCAGGGTGCTGCCGGTATTAACACTGAAGCTTTCTTT
14 TRBJ1-2 TRBV21-1 - few CASSKSGGGYGYTF TGTGCCAGCAGCAAAAGCGGGGGGGGCTATGGCTACACCTTC
11 TRBJ2-5 TRBV7-9 - once CASSFSETQYF TGTGCCAGCAGCTTCTCCGAGACCCAGTACTTC
13 TRBJ2-5 TRBV11-1 - - CASSLGNGWTQYF TGTGCCAGCAGCTTAGGAAACGGATGGACCCAGTACTTC
14 TRBJ2-2 TRBV3-1/TRBV3-2 - - CASSQDGGLRELFF TGTGCCAGCAGCCAAGACGGGGGTCTCAGGGAGCTGTTTTTT
15 TRBJ2-2 TRBV11-3 TRBD2 few CASSSGLPNTGELFF TGTGCCAGCAGCTCGGGACTACCCAACACCGGGGAGCTGTTTTTT
14 TRBJ1-5 TRBV18 TRBD1 - CASSNQGAVQPQHF TGTGCCAGCTCGAACCAGGGGGCAGTTCAGCCCCAGCATTTT
15 TRBJ1-1 TRBV28 - - CASSPGSGQGTEAFF TGTGCCAGCAGCCCTGGAAGCGGGCAGGGGACTGAAGCTTTCTTT
16 TRBJ1-6 TRBV4-2 TRBD1 - CASSQDWDSRNSPLHF TGTGCCAGCAGCCAAGATTGGGACAGCCGAAATTCACCCCTCCACTTT
14 TRBJ2-2 TRBV29-1 TRBD1 - CSGTWDRPTGELFF TGCAGCGGAACGTGGGACAGGCCCACCGGGGAGCTGTTTTTT
14 TRBJ1-1 TRBV11-2 - - CASSQIGSWFEAFF TGTGCCAGCAGCCAGATCGGGTCCTGGTTTGAAGCTTTCTTT
14 TRBJ2-2 TRBV5-4 TRBD1 many CASGRQGFPGELFF TGTGCCAGCGGAAGACAGGGGTTTCCCGGGGAGCTGTTTTTT
17 TRBJ2-1 TRBV7-8 - - CASSLAYRARAVNEQFF TGTGCCAGCAGCTTAGCTTACAGGGCCCGGGCAGTCAATGAGCAGTTCTTC
14 TRBJ2-7 TRBV29-1 - - CSVERGASVGEQYF TGCAGCGTTGAGAGGGGGGCGAGTGTTGGCGAGCAGTACTTC
16 TRBJ1-2 TRBV11-2 - few CASSSTRRAANYGYTF TGTGCCAGCAGCTCAACCCGCCGCGCGGCTAACTATGGCTACACCTTC
16 TRBJ2-7 TRBV18 TRBD1 - CASSPEPGQGSYEQYF TGTGCCAGCTCACCCGAACCGGGACAGGGCTCCTACGAGCAGTACTTC
13 TRBJ1-1 TRBV28 - few CASSPALNTEAFF TGTGCCAGCAGTCCCGCCTTGAACACTGAAGCTTTCTTT
17 TRBJ1-3 TRBV5-6 - - CASSLSGLSDSGNTIYF TGTGCCAGCAGCTTGTCCGGTCTGTCTGACTCTGGAAACACCATATATTTT
15 TRBJ2-1 TRBV3-1/TRBV3-2 TRBD2 - CASSYGTSGYNEQFF TGTGCCAGCAGCTACGGGACTAGCGGGTACAATGAGCAGTTCTTC
17 TRBJ1-1 TRBV18 TRBD1 - CASSPEAGGWMNTEAFF TGTGCCAGCTCACCTGAAGCAGGGGGCTGGATGAACACTGAAGCTTTCTTT
15 TRBJ1-1 TRBV27 - - CASSLSWGADTEAFF TGTGCCAGCAGTTTATCATGGGGCGCGGACACTGAAGCTTTCTTT
14 TRBJ1-2 TRBV5-1 - once CASLPEAGRSGYTF TGCGCCAGCCTTCCGGAGGCAGGGCGATCTGGCTACACCTTC
16 TRBJ1-4 TRBV6-5 - - CASSYSGWRANEKLFF TGTGCCAGCAGTTATAGTGGTTGGCGGGCTAATGAAAAACTGTTTTTT
14 TRBJ1-5 TRBV28 - - CASSLGTDNQPQHF TGTGCCAGCAGTTTAGGGACCGATAATCAGCCCCAGCATTTT
15 TRBJ1-4 TRBV28 - - CASSNSGEANEKLFF TGTGCCAGCTCCAACTCAGGGGAGGCGAATGAAAAACTGTTTTTT
17 TRBJ2-5 TRBV2 TRBD1 - CASSDKGTGEEGETQYF TGTGCCAGCAGTGATAAGGGGACAGGGGAAGAGGGAGAGACCCAGTACTTC
15 TRBJ1-1 TRBV7-9 TRBD1 - CASSSPGGGDTEAFF TGTGCCAGCAGCTCGCCAGGGGGCGGTGACACTGAAGCTTTCTTT
16 TRBJ1-1 TRBV3-1/TRBV3-2 - - CASRKGDPGMNTEAFF TGTGCCAGCAGAAAGGGGGACCCTGGCATGAACACTGAAGCTTTCTTT
12 TRBJ1-1 TRBV19 - - CASRKGNTEAFF TGTGCCAGTAGGAAGGGGAACACTGAAGCTTTCTTT
15 TRBJ1-6 TRBV5-1 - once CASSASGSYNSPLHF TGCGCCAGCAGCGCCTCGGGCTCCTATAATTCACCCCTCCACTTT
14 TRBJ1-1 TRBV27 - - CASRHRAGDTEAFF TGTGCCAGCAGACACAGGGCTGGAGACACTGAAGCTTTCTTT
14 TRBJ2-1 TRBV9 TRBD1 - CASSTGQGWGEQFF TGTGCCAGCAGCACCGGACAGGGATGGGGTGAGCAGTTCTTC
15 TRBJ1-5 TRBV7-8 TRBD1 - CASSLGGQGYQPQHF TGTGCCAGCAGCTTAGGTGGACAGGGCTATCAGCCCCAGCATTTT
16 TRBJ2-3 TRBV27 - - CASSFLTGDSTDTQYF TGTGCCAGCAGTTTTCTCACAGGGGACTCCACAGATACGCAGTATTTT
14 TRBJ2-7 TRBV24-1 - - CATSLPIRAYEQYF TGTGCCACCAGCCTCCCTATTCGCGCCTACGAGCAGTACTTC
13 TRBJ1-1 TRBV27 - - CASGLDGGTEAFF TGTGCCAGCGGCCTTGATGGTGGGACTGAAGCTTTCTTT
16 TRBJ2-1 TRBV5-1 TRBD2 - CASRPSPGLAGYEQFF TGCGCCAGCAGGCCTTCTCCGGGACTAGCGGGTTATGAGCAGTTCTTC